Below are 30 T cell receptor beta chains sequenced from a single sample in a study of cytomegalovirus exposure and HLA in healthy donors. It was with 60 Vbeta and 13 Jbeta primers that the PCR ran. Profiling relied on immunoSEQ multiplex PCR, and the TCRdb table lists in-frame clones only, not all of them. The sample yields about 160,000 clones, 79% seen once. Sequencing was done on a sample of PBMCs. These receptors all stem from a man in his forties or fifties in good health and CMV-seropositive.

This clone was detected only once. This chain connects TRBV28 to TRBJ2-7, with D possibly TRBD2 on 5 matching bases. CDR1 and CDR2 (germline): MDHEN, SYDVKM. This CDR3 is built from 14 residues. The V gene lost 5 bases and the J gene lost 4 bases, with 15 bases spanning the gap. The CDR3 sequence: CASSDMASSYEQYF. The CDR3 DNA sequence: TGTGCCAGCAGTGATATGGCTAGCTCATACGAGCAGTACTTC.

This clone has a single count. This rearrangement joins TRBV5-1 to TRBJ2-3; 7 bases fit TRBD2. The junction had 6 bases not matched to a gene; V was cut back by 2 bases and J by 0 bases. CDR1 and CDR2 from the germline V gene are SGHRS and YFSETQ. This CDR3 is built from 16 residues. CDR3 sequence: CASSFWRERSTDTQYF. The DNA of the CDR3 is TGCGCCAGCAGCTTCTGGCGGGAGCGAAGCACAGATACGCAGTATTTT.

CDR3 nucleotide sequence: TGTGCCAGCAGGGGCTACAGGGTTTTAGGAGGCTACACCTTC. This encodes CASRGYRVLGGYTF. This rearrangement joins TRBV27 to TRBJ1-2, with TRBD1 as a possible D gene (6 bases). CDR1 and CDR2 from the germline V gene are MNHEY and SMNVEV (reference sequence). V dropped 6 bases and J dropped 8 bases, with 19 bases sitting between them. The CDR3 loop spans 14 amino acids.

This sequence joins TRBV19 and TRBJ2-3; no definite D call. In germline, CDR1 is LNHDA, CDR2 SQIVND (reference sequence). This CDR3 has 13 amino acids. V was cut by 4 bases and J by 3 bases, with 8 bases left in between. This chain's CDR3 is CASSTQTTDTQYF. CDR3 nucleotide sequence: TGTGCCAGTAGTACTCAGACAACAGATACGCAGTATTTT.

The gene calls are TRBV7-9 and TRBJ2-5; possible D gene TRBD2, 6 bases. V shed 2 bases and J shed 5 bases, with 21 bases lying between them. Germline CDR1 is SEHNR and CDR2 is FQNEAQ (reference sequence). CDR3 length equals 17 residues. The CDR3 sequence: CASSLTAGRGHWETQYF. In DNA form, the CDR3 reads TGTGCCAGCAGCTTAACGGCGGGACGCGGCCATTGGGAGACCCAGTACTTC.

On this clone: A read error may produce the germline difference seen at one junction end. V and J are TRBV7-9 and TRBJ2-7; D is perhaps TRBD2 (6 bases). The CDR3 runs to 16 residues. Germline loops: CDR1 SEHNR, CDR2 FQNEAQ (reference sequence). The CDR3 DNA follows: TGTTCCAGCAGCTTAGGGGCCCTGGGACTCTTCTACGAGCAGTACTTC. Translation: CSSSLGALGLFYEQYF.

V is TRBV5-1 and J is TRBJ2-2, with a weak D call TRBD1 (6 bases). The CDR3 consists of 15 residues. The germline V gene has CDR1 SGHRS and CDR2 YFSETQ. Trimming cost V 4 bases and J 4 bases, with 14 bases left between them. This chain's CDR3 is CASSLAGAGTGELFF. CDR3 DNA: TGCGCCAGCAGCCTGGCAGGGGCGGGCACCGGGGAGCTGTTTTTT.

The chain combines TRBV27 with TRBJ2-2; D possibly corresponds to TRBD2 (6 bases). The CDR3 totals 13 residues. V gave up 7 bases and J gave up 8 bases, with 14 bases separating them. CDR1 and CDR2 from the germline V gene are MNHEY and SMNVEV (reference sequence). CDR3 sequence reads: CASTLGSRGELFF. CDR3 DNA: TGTGCCAGCACTCTCGGGAGTCGGGGGGAGCTGTTTTTT.

This clone was picked up a small number of times. This chain links TRBV9 with TRBJ2-7; a weak D match, TRBD1 (7 bases). CDR3 length: 14 amino acids. CDR1 and CDR2 from the germline V gene are SGDLS and YYNGEE. The V end lost 3 bases, the J end lost 5 bases, and 15 bases lay between the germline ends. CDR3 nucleotide sequence: TGTGCCAGCAGCGCCCACGGAGGGGGCGACGAGCAGTACTTC. This translates into CASSAHGGGDEQYF. The variable domain in full, with the rest retrieved from reference TRBV9 and TRBJ2-7, is DSGVTQTPKHLITATGQRVTLRCSPRSGDLSVYWYQQSLDQGLQFLIQYYNGEERAKGNILERFSAQQFPDLHSELNLSSLELGDSALYFCASSAHGGGDEQYFGPGTRLTVT.

The chain carries TRBV5-1 and TRBJ2-7; 7 bases are a match to TRBD2. CDR1 is SGHRS, CDR2 YFSETQ, per germline. V lost 0 bases and J lost 1; bases outside the gene matches: 7. The CDR3 spans 16 residues. This CDR3 is CASSLGLADLSYEQYF. The CDR3 coding sequence is TGCGCCAGCAGCTTGGGGCTAGCGGACCTATCCTACGAGCAGTACTTC.

J is TRBJ2-3 and V is TRBV29-1; the match to TRBD2 covers 8 bases. The J segment lost 3 bases and the V segment lost 6 bases, leaving 14 bases of the junction unmatched. Per germline, CDR1 SQVTM and CDR2 ANQGSEA. This CDR3 contains 16 residues. The CDR3 spells CSVGGRLAQWTDTQYF. DNA for the CDR3: TGCAGCGTGGGGGGTAGACTAGCGCAGTGGACAGATACGCAGTATTTT.

The V gene is TRBV2, the J gene TRBJ2-4; D is unresolved. The CDR3 contains 13 residues. V lost 6 bases to trimming and J lost 5 bases, with 11 bases between them. The germline V gene encodes CDR1 SNHLY and CDR2 FYNNEI. Written as DNA, the CDR3 is TGTGCCAGCAGCGAATATGTCCAAAACATTCAGTACTTC. This encodes CASSEYVQNIQYF.

This clone was seen once. V is TRBV7-2 and J is TRBJ2-7; D gene unclear. Per germline, CDR1 SGHTA and CDR2 FQGNSA. The CDR3 has 15 amino acids. Trimming took 5 bases from V and 1 from J, leaving 15 bases between them. CDR3 DNA sequence: TGTGCCAGCAGCCCCAAGGCCTTGGAGTCCTACGAGCAGTACTTC. Translation gives CASSPKALESYEQYF.

In its sample, this clone was seen a few times. The rearrangement joins TRBV7-2 to TRBJ1-1, with D possibly matching TRBD1 (5 bases). V lost 5 bases and J 11 bases, leaving 15 bases between the germline ends. Germline V CDR1 and CDR2: SGHTA, FQGNSA. The CDR3 consists of 12 residues. CDR3 region: CASSPDSPTAFF. Written as DNA, the CDR3 is TGTGCCAGCAGCCCAGACAGTCCGACCGCTTTCTTT.

This clone appeared a few times. The chain is built from TRBV28 and TRBJ2-7, with TRBD1 matching 10 bases. This CDR3 has 13 amino acids. Germline values: CDR1 MDHEN, CDR2 SYDVKM. V was pared by 7 bases and J by 3 bases, with 3 bases of the junction left unmatched. CDR3 sequence: CASTGQGVYEQYF. CDR3 sequence (DNA): TGTGCCAGCACCGGACAGGGGGTCTACGAGCAGTACTTC.

The chain recombines TRBV28 with TRBJ1-2, with a tentative D call TRBD1 (6 bases). The CDR3 has 15 residues. Per germline, CDR1 MDHEN and CDR2 SYDVKM. Trimming left V 6 bases short and J 6 bases short, with 20 bases between. The CDR3 DNA reads TGTGCCAGCAGACGGGGGGTAGGGGGGGGAAATGGCTACACCTTC. Encoded protein: CASRRGVGGGNGYTF.

CDR3 protein: CASSQERALPGTPVLGAAPLHF. CDR3 DNA: TGTGCCAGCAGCCAAGAGCGCGCACTGCCCGGGACACCGGTCCTTGGAGCGGCACCCCTCCACTTT. The V gene is TRBV14, the J gene TRBJ1-6; D perhaps matches TRBD1 (6 bases). CDR1 SGHDN and CDR2 FVKESK come from the germline V gene. This CDR3 has 22 residues. Trimming left V 0 bases short and J 11 bases short, with 35 bases between.

The CDR3 sequence is CASSSLEGYNSPLHF. CDR3 DNA: TGTGCCAGCAGCTCCCTGGAGGGCTATAATTCACCCCTCCACTTT. The gene calls are TRBV9 and TRBJ1-6; D call uncertain. With 4 bases removed from V and 3 bases from J, the gap between germline ends came to 11 bases. There are 15 residues in the CDR3. From germline, CDR1 is SGDLS and CDR2 YYNGEE.

The chain uses TRBV10-3 and TRBJ2-1, with D perhaps TRBD2 (6 bases). The CDR3 is made up of 14 amino acids. Trimming removed 11 bases at V and 6 bases at J, with 20 bases between. Per germline, CDR1 ENHRY and CDR2 SYGVKD. The chain's CDR3 is CAVRLPNGGNEQFF. As DNA, the CDR3 is TGTGCCGTACGACTTCCCAACGGGGGCAATGAGCAGTTCTTC.

The J gene is TRBJ2-1, the V gene TRBV29-1; TRBD1 matches at 7 bases. The germline CDR1 and CDR2 sequences are SQVTM and ANQGSEA. The junction had 7 bases not matched to a gene; V was cut back by 0 bases and J by 5 bases. The CDR3 has 15 residues. CDR3 in DNA: TGCAGCGTTGAAGATCTAGGGACAGACGACAATGAGCAGTTCTTC. This encodes CSVEDLGTDDNEQFF.

The chain uses TRBV10-3 and TRBJ2-7, with 10 bases lining up with TRBD1. CDR1 is ENHRY and CDR2 is SYGVKD in the germline V gene. Trimming cost V 3 bases and J 2 bases; bases outside gene matches: 4. This CDR3 is 15 amino acids long. The CDR3 reads CAISDWDRGAYEQYF. As DNA, the CDR3 is TGTGCCATCAGTGATTGGGACAGGGGAGCCTACGAGCAGTACTTC.

The V gene is TRBV2, the J gene TRBJ2-1, with D possibly TRBD2 on 5 matching bases. There are 14 residues in the CDR3. V was shortened by 5 bases and J by 9 bases, with 17 bases between the two germline ends. The germline V gene encodes CDR1 SNHLY and CDR2 FYNNEI. CDR3 residues: CASSQVPLGGEQFF. The CDR3 region has the DNA TGTGCCAGCAGTCAAGTACCACTAGGAGGTGAGCAGTTCTTC.

The chain uses TRBV6-1 and TRBJ1-5; D is ambiguous. Trimming cost V 4 bases and J 2 bases, with 9 bases left between them. The CDR3 is made up of 14 amino acids. The germline CDR1 and CDR2 sequences are MNHNS and SASEGT. The CDR3 reads CASSGVGGNQPQHF. DNA of the CDR3: TGTGCCAGCAGTGGGGTGGGAGGCAATCAGCCCCAGCATTTT.

The chain uses TRBV2 and TRBJ2-3; TRBD1 agrees at 12 bases. Losses at the gene ends were 5 bases for V and 5 bases for J; bases not matched to a gene: 5. The CDR3 covers 15 residues. Per the germline V gene, CDR1 is SNHLY and CDR2 is FYNNEI. This CDR3 is CASSRDRGHVDTQYF. The CDR3 nucleotides read TGTGCCAGCAGTCGGGACAGGGGGCATGTAGATACGCAGTATTTT.

This rearrangement joins TRBV2 to TRBJ2-1; 11 bases agree with TRBD1. V gave up 8 bases and J gave up 3 bases; unmatched junction bases: 6. This CDR3 contains 15 residues. Germline lookup yields CDR1 SNHLY and CDR2 FYNNEI. The CDR3 DNA sequence: TGTGCCAGCGAACCGGGACAGGGGGACTACAATGAGCAGTTCTTC. Its protein product is CASEPGQGDYNEQFF. Filled out from reference TRBV2 and TRBJ2-1, the complete variable domain reads EPEVTQTPSHQVTQMGQEVILRCVPISNHLYFYWYRQILGQKVEFLVSFYNNEISEKSEIFDDQFSVERPDGSNFTLKIRSTKLEDSAMYFCASEPGQGDYNEQFFGPGTRLTVL.

The V gene is TRBV5-1, the J gene TRBJ1-1, with TRBD1 matching 7 bases. This CDR3 comprises 14 residues. V gave up 3 bases and J gave up 3 bases; unmatched junction bases: 5. CDR1 and CDR2 from the germline V gene are SGHRS and YFSETQ. CDR3 residues: CASSSGQPDTEAFF. The CDR3 DNA follows: TGCGCCAGCAGCTCGGGACAGCCAGACACTGAAGCTTTCTTT.

V and J are TRBV5-6 and TRBJ2-1, with 7 positions matching TRBD2. Trimming removed 1 base from V and 6 bases from J; junction bases left unmatched: 7. The germline V gene encodes CDR1 SGHDT and CDR2 YYEEEE. The CDR3 length is 15 residues. This CDR3 reads CASSLRREFFNEQFF. DNA for the CDR3: TGTGCCAGCAGCTTGAGGCGGGAGTTCTTCAATGAGCAGTTCTTC.

The V gene is TRBV6-1, the J gene TRBJ1-1, with D unresolved. V dropped 5 bases and J dropped 6 bases, with 16 bases sitting between them. The germline gives CDR1 MNHNS, CDR2 SASEGT. The CDR3 spans 14 residues. The CDR3 region has the DNA TGTGCCAGCAGTCTTAGACGGGAGGGCGCTGAAGCTTTCTTT. This translates into CASSLRREGAEAFF.

This rearrangement joins TRBV4-1 to TRBJ1-1; no firm D call. Trimming left V 4 bases short and J 4 bases short, with 19 bases between. Germline assignment: CDR1 MGHRA and CDR2 YSYEKL. This CDR3 is built from 16 residues. CDR3 sequence: CASSRKTRLRSTEAFF. CDR3 in DNA: TGCGCCAGCAGCCGGAAAACAAGGCTGCGGAGCACTGAAGCTTTCTTT.

The J gene is TRBJ2-2, the V gene TRBV25-1; TRBD2 aligns across 10 bases. V trimming: 3 bases; J trimming: 5 bases; junction bases outside the gene matches: 6. CDR3 length: 16 amino acids. From germline, CDR1 is MGHDK and CDR2 SYGVNS. The CDR3 is CASSELLAGRTGELFF. As DNA, the CDR3 is TGTGCCAGCAGTGAGTTACTAGCGGGAAGAACCGGGGAGCTGTTTTTT.